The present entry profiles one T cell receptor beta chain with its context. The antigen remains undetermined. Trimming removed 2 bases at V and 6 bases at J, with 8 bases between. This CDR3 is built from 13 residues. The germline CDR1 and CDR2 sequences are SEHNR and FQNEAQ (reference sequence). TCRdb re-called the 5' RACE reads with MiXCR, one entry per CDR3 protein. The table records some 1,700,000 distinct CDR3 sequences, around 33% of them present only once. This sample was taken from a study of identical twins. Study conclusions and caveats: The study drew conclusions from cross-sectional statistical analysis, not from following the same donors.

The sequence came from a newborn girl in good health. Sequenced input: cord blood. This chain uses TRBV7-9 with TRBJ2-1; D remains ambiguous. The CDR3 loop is CASSLNLANEQFF. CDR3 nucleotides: TGTGCCAGCAGCTTAAATCTGGCCAATGAGCAGTTCTTC.